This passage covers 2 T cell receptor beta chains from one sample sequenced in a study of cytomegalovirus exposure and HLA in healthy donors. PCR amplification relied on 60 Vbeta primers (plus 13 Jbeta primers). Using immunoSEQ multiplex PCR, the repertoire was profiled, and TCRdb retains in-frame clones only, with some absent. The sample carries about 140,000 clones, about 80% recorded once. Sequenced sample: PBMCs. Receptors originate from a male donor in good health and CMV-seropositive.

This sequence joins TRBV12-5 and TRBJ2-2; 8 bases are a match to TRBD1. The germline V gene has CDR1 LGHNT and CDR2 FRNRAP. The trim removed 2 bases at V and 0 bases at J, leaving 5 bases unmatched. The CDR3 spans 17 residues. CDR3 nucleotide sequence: TGTGCTAGTGGTTTGTCCGGGACAGGAACGAACACCGGGGAGCTGTTTTTT. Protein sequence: CASGLSGTGTNTGELFF.

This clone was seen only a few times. CDR3 sequence (DNA): TGCGCCAGCAGCCCGGACGCCGGGACAGGGGGCAAGAGGATTCAGTACTTC. Its translation: CASSPDAGTGGKRIQYF. The rearrangement links TRBV5-1 to TRBJ2-4; 12 bases fit TRBD1. The CDR3 has 17 amino acids. Germline V gives CDR1 SGHRS, CDR2 YFSETQ. V lost 4 bases to trimming and J lost 10 bases; unmatched junction nucleotides: 15.